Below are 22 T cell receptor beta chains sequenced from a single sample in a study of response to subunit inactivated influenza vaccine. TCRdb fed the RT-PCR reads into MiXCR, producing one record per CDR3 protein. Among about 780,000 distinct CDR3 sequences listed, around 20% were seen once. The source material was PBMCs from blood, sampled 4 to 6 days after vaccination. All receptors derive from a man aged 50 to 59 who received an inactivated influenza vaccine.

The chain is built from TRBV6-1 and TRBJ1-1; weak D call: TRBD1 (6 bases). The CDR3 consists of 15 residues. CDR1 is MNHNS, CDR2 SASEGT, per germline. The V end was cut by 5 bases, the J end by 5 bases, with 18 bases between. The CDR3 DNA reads TGTGCCAGCAGTCTGGACAGAGGTTTGTTTACTGAAGCTTTCTTT. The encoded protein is CASSLDRGLFTEAFF.

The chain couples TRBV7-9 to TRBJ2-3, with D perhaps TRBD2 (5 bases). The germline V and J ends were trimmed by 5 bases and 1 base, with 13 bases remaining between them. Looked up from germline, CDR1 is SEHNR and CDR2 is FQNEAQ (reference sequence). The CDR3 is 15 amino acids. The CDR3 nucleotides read TGTGCCAGCAGCCCCCGGGGTCATGGCACAGATACGCAGTATTTT. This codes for CASSPRGHGTDTQYF.

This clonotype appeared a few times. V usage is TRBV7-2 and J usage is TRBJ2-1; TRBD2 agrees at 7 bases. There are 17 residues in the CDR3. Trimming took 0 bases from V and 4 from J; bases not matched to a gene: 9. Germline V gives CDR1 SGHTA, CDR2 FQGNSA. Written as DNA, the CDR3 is TGTGCCAGCAGCTTAGCGCCGGCGGGAGTAGGTTACAATGAGCAGTTCTTC. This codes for CASSLAPAGVGYNEQFF.

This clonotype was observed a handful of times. The DNA of the CDR3 is TGCGCCAGCAGCCCTGGGACAGGGATAGCAGGGGAGCAGTTCTTC. It is translated as CASSPGTGIAGEQFF. The V call is TRBV4-1, the J call TRBJ2-1; 9 nucleotides align to TRBD1. The V and J ends lost 4 bases and 10 bases, in that order; junction bases with no gene match: 11. The germline V gene encodes CDR1 MGHRA and CDR2 YSYEKL. The CDR3 runs 15 residues.

CDR3: CSAIGAFYEQYF. The CDR3, as DNA: TGCAGTGCTATAGGAGCCTTTTACGAGCAGTACTTC. The chain joins TRBV20-1 to TRBJ2-7; no reliable D call. Germline V gene lookup returns CDR1 DFQATT and CDR2 SNEGSKA (reference sequence). The CDR3 totals 12 residues. V dropped 4 bases and J dropped 4 bases, with 11 bases sitting between them.

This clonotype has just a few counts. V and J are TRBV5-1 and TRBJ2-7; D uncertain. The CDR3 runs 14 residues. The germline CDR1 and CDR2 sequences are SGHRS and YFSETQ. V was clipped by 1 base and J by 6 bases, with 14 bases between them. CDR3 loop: CASSLRVGLSEQYF. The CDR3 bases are TGCGCCAGCAGCTTGCGGGTGGGTCTAAGCGAGCAGTACTTC.

CDR3 amino acids: CSATQPLADYTDTQYF. The CDR3 DNA reads TGCAGTGCTACCCAACCTCTAGCGGATTACACAGATACGCAGTATTTT. The rearrangement joins TRBV20-1 to TRBJ2-3; 7 nucleotides match TRBD2. Unmatched junction bases numbered 12, after V lost 4 bases and J lost 2 bases. The length of the CDR3 is 16 residues. The germline gives CDR1 DFQATT, CDR2 SNEGSKA (reference sequence).

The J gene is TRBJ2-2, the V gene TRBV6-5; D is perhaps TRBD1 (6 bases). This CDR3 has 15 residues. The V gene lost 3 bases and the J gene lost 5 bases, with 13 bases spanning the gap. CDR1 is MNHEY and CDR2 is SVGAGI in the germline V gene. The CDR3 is CASSYKQGGTGELFF. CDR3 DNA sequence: TGTGCCAGCAGTTATAAACAGGGCGGAACCGGGGAGCTGTTTTTT.

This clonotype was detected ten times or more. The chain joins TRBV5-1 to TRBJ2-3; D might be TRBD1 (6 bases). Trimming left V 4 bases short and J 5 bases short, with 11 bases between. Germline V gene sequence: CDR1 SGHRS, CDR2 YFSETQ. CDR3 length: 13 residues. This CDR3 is CASSRSRGDTQYF. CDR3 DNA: TGCGCCAGCAGCAGGAGCAGGGGAGATACGCAGTATTTT.

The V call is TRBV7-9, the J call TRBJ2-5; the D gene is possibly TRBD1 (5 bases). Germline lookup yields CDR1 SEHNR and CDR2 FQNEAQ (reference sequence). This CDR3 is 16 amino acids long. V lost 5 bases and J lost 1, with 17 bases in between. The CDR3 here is CASSRGHLTFQETQYF. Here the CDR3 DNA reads TGTGCCAGCAGCCGAGGACACTTAACTTTCCAAGAGACCCAGTACTTC. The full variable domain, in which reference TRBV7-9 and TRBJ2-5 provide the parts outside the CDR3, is DTGVSQNPRHKITKRGQNVTFRCDPISEHNRLYWYRQTLGQGPEFLTYFQNEAQLEKSRLLSDRFSAERPKGSFSTLEIQRTEQGDSAMYLCASSRGHLTFQETQYFGPGTRLLVL.

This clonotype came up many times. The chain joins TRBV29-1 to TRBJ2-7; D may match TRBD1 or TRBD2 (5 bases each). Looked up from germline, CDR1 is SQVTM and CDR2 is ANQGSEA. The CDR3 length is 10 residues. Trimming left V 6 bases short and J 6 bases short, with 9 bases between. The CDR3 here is CSVGDGEQYF. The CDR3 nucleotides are TGCAGCGTGGGGGACGGCGAGCAGTACTTC.

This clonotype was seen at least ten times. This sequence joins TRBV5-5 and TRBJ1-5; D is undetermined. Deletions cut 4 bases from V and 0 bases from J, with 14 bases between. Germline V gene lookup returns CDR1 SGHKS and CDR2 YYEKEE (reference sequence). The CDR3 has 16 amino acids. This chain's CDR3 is CASSPLGGDSNQPQHF. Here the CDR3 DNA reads TGTGCCAGCAGCCCGTTAGGTGGTGATAGCAATCAGCCCCAGCATTTT.

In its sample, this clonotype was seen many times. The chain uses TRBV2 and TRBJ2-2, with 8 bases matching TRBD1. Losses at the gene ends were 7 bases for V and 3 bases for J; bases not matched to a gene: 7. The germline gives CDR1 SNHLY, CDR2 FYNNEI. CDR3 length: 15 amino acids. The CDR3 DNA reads TGTGCCAGCATTCGGACAGGGACGGACACCGGGGAGCTGTTTTTT. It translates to CASIRTGTDTGELFF.

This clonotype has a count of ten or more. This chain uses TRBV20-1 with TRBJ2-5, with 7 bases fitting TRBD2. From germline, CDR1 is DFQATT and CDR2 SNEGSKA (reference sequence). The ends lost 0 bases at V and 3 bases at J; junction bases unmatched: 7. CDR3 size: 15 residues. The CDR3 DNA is TGCAGTGCTAGAGAACCTCTAGCGGCAAAAGAGACCCAGTACTTC. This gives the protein CSAREPLAAKETQYF.

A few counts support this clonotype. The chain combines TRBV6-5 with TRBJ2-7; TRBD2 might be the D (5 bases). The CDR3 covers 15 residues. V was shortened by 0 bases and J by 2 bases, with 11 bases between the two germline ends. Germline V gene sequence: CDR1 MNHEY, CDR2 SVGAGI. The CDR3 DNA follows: TGTGCCAGCAGTTACTCGGTGGGAGAAACCTACGAGCAGTACTTC. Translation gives CASSYSVGETYEQYF.

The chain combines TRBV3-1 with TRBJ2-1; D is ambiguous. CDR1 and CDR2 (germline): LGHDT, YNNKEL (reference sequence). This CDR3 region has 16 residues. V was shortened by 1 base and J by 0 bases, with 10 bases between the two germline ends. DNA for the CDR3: TGTGCCAGCAGCCAAGTTCGCCGCAGCTCCTACAATGAGCAGTTCTTC. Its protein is CASSQVRRSSYNEQFF.

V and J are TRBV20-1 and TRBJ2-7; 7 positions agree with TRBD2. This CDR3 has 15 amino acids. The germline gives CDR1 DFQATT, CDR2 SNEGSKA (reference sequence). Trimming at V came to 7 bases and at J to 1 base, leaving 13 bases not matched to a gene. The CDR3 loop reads CSGEFLSSGSYEQYF. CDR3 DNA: TGCAGTGGTGAATTTTTATCTAGCGGTTCCTACGAGCAGTACTTC.

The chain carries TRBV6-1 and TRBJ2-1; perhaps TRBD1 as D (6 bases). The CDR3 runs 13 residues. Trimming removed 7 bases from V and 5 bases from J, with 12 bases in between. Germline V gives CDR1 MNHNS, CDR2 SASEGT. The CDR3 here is CASKQGGHNEQFF. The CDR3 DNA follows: TGTGCCAGCAAACAGGGTGGGCACAATGAGCAGTTCTTC.

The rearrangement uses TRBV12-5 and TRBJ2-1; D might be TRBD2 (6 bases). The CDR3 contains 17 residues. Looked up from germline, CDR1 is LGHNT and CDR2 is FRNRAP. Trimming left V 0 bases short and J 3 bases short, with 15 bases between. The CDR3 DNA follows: TGTGCTAGTGGTTTGGTACCGCTCGCGGGAAGCTACAATGAGCAGTTCTTC. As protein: CASGLVPLAGSYNEQFF.

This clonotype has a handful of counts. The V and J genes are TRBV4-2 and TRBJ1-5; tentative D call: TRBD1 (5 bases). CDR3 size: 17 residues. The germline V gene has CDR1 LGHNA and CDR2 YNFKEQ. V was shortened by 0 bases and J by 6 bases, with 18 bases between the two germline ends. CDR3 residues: CASSQDAGGRPAQPQHF. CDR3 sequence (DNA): TGTGCCAGCAGCCAAGATGCTGGGGGGAGGCCAGCTCAGCCCCAGCATTTT.

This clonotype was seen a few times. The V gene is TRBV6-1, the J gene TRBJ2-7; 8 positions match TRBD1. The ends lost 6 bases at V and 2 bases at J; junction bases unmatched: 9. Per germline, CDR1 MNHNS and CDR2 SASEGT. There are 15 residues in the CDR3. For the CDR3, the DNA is TGTGCCAGCAGAAAAGCTGACAGGGGAACCTACGAGCAGTACTTC. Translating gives CASRKADRGTYEQYF.

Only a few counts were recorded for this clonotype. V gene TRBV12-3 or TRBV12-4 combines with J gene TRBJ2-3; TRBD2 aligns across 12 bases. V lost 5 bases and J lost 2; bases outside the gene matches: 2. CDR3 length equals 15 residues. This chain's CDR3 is CASSGLAGPTDTQYF. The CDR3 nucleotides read TGTGCCAGCAGTGGACTAGCGGGACCCACAGATACGCAGTATTTT.